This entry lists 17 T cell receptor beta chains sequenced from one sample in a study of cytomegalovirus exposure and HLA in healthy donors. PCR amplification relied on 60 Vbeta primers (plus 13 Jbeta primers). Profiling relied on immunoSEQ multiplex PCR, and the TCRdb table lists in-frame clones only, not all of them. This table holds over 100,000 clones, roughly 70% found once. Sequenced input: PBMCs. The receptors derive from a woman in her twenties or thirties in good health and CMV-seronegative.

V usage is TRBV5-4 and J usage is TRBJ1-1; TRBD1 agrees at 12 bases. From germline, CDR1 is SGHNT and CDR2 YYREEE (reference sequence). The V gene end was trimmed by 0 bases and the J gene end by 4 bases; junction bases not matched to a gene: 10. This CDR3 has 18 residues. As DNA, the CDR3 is TGTGCCAGCAGCTTGGAGGGACAGGGGGCCGATCGGGGCACTGAAGCTTTCTTT. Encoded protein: CASSLEGQGADRGTEAFF.

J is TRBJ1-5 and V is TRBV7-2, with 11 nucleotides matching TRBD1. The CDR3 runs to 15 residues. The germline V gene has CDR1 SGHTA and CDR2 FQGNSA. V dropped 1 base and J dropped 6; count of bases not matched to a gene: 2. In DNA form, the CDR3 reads TGTGCCAGCAGCTTAGGTGGGACAGGGGGTCAGCCCCAGCATTTT. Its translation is CASSLGGTGGQPQHF.

The CDR3 sequence: CASSEKVQVYGYTF. CDR3 nucleotides: TGTGCCAGCAGTGAAAAGGTACAGGTCTACGGCTACACCTTC. This chain connects TRBV2 to TRBJ1-2, with D perhaps matching TRBD1 (5 bases). CDR1 is SNHLY, CDR2 FYNNEI, per germline. This CDR3 comprises 14 residues. Trimming shortened V by 2 bases and J by 8 bases, and 15 bases separated the two germline ends.

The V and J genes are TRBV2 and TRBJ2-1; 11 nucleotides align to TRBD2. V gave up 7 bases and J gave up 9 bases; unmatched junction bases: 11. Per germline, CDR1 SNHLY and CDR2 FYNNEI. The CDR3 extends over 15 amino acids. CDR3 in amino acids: CASTWASGRMAEQFF. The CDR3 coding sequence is TGTGCCAGCACGTGGGCTAGCGGGAGGATGGCTGAGCAGTTCTTC.

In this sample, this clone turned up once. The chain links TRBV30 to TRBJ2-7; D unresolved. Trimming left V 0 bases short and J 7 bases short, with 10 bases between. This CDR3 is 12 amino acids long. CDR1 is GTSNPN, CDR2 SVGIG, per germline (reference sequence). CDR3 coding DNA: TGTGCCTGGAGTGTGGGCCCCAGTGAGCAGTACTTC. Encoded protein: CAWSVGPSEQYF. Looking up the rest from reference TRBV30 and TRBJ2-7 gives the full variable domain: SQTIHQWPATLVQPVGSPLSLECTVEGTSNPNLYWYRQAAGRGLQLLFYSVGIGQISSEVPQNLSASRPQDRQFILSSKKLLLSDSGFYLCAWSVGPSEQYFGPGTRLTVT.

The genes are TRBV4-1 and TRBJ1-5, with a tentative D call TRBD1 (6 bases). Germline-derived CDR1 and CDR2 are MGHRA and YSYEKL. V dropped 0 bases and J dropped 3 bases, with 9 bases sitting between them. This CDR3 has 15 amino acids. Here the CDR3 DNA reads TGCGCCAGCAGCCAAGAAGACAGGAACAATCAGCCCCAGCATTTT. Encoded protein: CASSQEDRNNQPQHF.

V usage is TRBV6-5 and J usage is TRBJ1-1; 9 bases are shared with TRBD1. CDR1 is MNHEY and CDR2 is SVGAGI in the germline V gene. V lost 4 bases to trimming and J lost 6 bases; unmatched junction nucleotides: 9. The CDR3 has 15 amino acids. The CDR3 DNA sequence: TGTGCCAGCAGTTTACAGGGGGCGCGGCGAGCTGAAGCTTTCTTT. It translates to CASSLQGARRAEAFF.

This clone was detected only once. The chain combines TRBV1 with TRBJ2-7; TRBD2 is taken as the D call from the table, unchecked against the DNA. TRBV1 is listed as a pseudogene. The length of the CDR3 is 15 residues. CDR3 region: CTSSQDMTSGLEQYF. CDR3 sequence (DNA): TGCACCAGCAGCCAAGATATGACTAGCGGGCTCGAGCAGTACTTC.

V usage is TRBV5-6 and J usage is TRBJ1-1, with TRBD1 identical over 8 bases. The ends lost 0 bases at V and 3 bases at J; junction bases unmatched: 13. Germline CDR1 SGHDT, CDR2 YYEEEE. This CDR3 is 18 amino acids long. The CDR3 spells CASSLAAGGRSWDTEAFF. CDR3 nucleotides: TGTGCCAGCAGCTTGGCCGCAGGGGGCCGGAGTTGGGACACTGAAGCTTTCTTT. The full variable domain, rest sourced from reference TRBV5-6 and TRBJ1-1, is DAGVTQSPTHLIKTRGQQVTLRCSPKSGHDTVSWYQQALGQGPQFIFQYYEEEERQRGNFPDRFSGHQFPNYSSELNVNALLLGDSALYLCASSLAAGGRSWDTEAFFGQGTRLTVV.

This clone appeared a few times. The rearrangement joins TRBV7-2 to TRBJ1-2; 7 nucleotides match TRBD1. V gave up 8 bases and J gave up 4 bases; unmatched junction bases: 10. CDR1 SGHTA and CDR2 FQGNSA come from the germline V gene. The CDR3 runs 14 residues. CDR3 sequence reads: CASLQGFPSYGYTF. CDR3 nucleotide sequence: TGTGCCAGCCTACAGGGGTTCCCTTCCTATGGCTACACCTTC. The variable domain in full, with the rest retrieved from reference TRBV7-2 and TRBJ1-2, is GAGVSQSPSNKVTEKGKDVELRCDPISGHTALYWYRQSLGQGLEFLIYFQGNSAPDKSGLPSDRFSAERTGGSVSTLTIQRTQQEDSAVYLCASLQGFPSYGYTFGSGTRLTVV.

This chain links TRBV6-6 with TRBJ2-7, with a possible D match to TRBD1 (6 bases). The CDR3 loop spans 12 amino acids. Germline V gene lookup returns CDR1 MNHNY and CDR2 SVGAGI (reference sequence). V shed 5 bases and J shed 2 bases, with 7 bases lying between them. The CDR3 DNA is TGTGCCAGCAGTGGACAGCCCTACGAGCAGTACTTC. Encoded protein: CASSGQPYEQYF.

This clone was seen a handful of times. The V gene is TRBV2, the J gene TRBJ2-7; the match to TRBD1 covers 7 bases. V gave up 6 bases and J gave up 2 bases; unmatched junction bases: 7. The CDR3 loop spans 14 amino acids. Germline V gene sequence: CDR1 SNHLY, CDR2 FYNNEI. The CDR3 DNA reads TGTGCCAGCAGGGGGGACAGTACAACCTACGAGCAGTACTTC. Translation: CASRGDSTTYEQYF.

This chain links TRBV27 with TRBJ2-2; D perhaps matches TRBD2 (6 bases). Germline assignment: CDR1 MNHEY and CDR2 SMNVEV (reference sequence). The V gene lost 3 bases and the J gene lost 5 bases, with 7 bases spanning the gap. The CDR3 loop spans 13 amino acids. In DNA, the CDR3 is TGTGCCAGCAGTTTTGGGGGGACCGGGGAGCTGTTTTTT. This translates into CASSFGGTGELFF.

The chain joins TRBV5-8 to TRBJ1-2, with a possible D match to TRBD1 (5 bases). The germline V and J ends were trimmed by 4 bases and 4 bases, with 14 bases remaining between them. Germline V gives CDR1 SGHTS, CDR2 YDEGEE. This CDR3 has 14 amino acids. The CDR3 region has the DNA TGTGCCAGCAGCGGGGGAGGGAAGCCCTATGGCTACACCTTC. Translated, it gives CASSGGGKPYGYTF.

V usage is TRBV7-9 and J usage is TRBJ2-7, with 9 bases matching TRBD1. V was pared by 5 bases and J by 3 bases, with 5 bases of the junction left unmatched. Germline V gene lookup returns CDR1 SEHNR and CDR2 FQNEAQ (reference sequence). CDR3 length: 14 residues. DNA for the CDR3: TGTGCCAGCAGCCGCGAGGGACAGGGCTACGAGCAGTACTTC. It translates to CASSREGQGYEQYF.

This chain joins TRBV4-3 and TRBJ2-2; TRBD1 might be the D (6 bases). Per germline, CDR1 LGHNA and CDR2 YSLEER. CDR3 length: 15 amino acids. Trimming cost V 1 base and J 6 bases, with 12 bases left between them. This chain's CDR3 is CASSQAGTLAGELFF. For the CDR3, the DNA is TGCGCCAGCAGCCAAGCCGGGACATTGGCCGGGGAGCTGTTTTTT.

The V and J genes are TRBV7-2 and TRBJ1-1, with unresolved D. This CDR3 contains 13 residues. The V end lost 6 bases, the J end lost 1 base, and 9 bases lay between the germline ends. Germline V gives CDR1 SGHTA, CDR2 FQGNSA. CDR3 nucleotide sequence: TGTGCCAGCAGTGTGACAAAGAACACTGAAGCTTTCTTT. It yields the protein CASSVTKNTEAFF.